This entry lists 13 T cell receptor beta chains sequenced from one sample in a study of siplizumab effects on memory and regulatory T cells. Sequenced by immunoSEQ multiplex PCR; TCRdb stores in-frame clones only, minus some. Of approximately 50,000 clones listed, over 90% are singletons. Sequencing input: CD8+ T cells sorted from blood. These receptors were taken from a human donor in good health.

The chain links TRBV28 to TRBJ2-2; no clear D gene. CDR1 is MDHEN and CDR2 is SYDVKM in the germline V gene. The CDR3 spans 15 residues. V was pared by 2 bases and J by 3 bases, with 10 bases between. CDR3 sequence (DNA): TGTGCCAGCAGTTTAGTACAGTGGGACACCGGGGAGCTGTTTTTT. Translating it yields CASSLVQWDTGELFF.

The chain employs TRBV10-3 and TRBJ2-7, with D maybe TRBD2 (5 bases). This CDR3 is built from 13 residues. Trimming left V 4 bases short and J 5 bases short, with 12 bases between. CDR1 is ENHRY and CDR2 is SYGVKD in the germline V gene. CDR3 in amino acids: CAISVVGVDEQYF. In nucleotides, the CDR3 is TGTGCCATCAGTGTGGTGGGAGTCGACGAGCAGTACTTC.

This clone was recorded a few times. The chain joins TRBV27 to TRBJ1-5; tentative D call: TRBD1 (6 bases). The V and J ends lost 5 bases and 3 bases respectively, with 11 bases between them. The germline V gene has CDR1 MNHEY and CDR2 SMNVEV (reference sequence). The length of the CDR3 is 14 residues. The DNA for the CDR3 is TGTGCCAGCAGTACCCGGGACAACAATCAGCCCCAGCATTTT. This translates into CASSTRDNNQPQHF.

The chain joins TRBV4-1 to TRBJ2-7; D might be TRBD1 or TRBD2, each matching 5 bases. The ends were cut back, 1 base at V and 0 bases at J, with 10 bases in the middle. CDR3 size: 15 residues. Germline V gene sequence: CDR1 MGHRA, CDR2 YSYEKL. CDR3 in DNA: TGCGCCAGCAGCCAAGTGGCAGGGACCTCCTACGAGCAGTACTTC. Translated, it gives CASSQVAGTSYEQYF.

The chain recombines TRBV14 with TRBJ2-7; D is possibly TRBD1 (6 bases). The CDR3 covers 12 residues. The germline gives CDR1 SGHDN, CDR2 FVKESK. The V gene lost 1 base and the J gene lost 8 bases, with 9 bases spanning the gap. The CDR3 region is CASSQGTVKQYF. CDR3 nucleotides: TGTGCCAGCAGCCAAGGGACAGTCAAGCAGTACTTC.

The chain recombines TRBV7-9 with TRBJ2-5; TRBD1 might be the D (5 bases). This CDR3 is 15 amino acids long. V was trimmed by 2 bases and J by 5 bases, leaving 15 bases between them. Germline lookup yields CDR1 SEHNR and CDR2 FQNEAQ (reference sequence). CDR3 coding DNA: TGTGCCAGCAGCTTAATCAGGGAAATTAGTGAGACCCAGTACTTC. Translation gives CASSLIREISETQYF.

The J gene is TRBJ1-1, the V gene TRBV11-2; D not resolved. Trimming took 4 bases from V and 4 from J, leaving 7 bases between them. The CDR3 is 12 residues long. The germline V gene encodes CDR1 SGHAT and CDR2 FQNNGV. In nucleotides, the CDR3 is TGTGCCAGCAGCTCCCGAATCACTGAAGCTTTCTTT. Translated: CASSSRITEAFF.

The chain links TRBV5-6 to TRBJ1-1; a weak D match, TRBD1 (6 bases). The CDR3 length is 14 residues. Looked up from germline, CDR1 is SGHDT and CDR2 is YYEEEE. V was trimmed by 0 bases and J by 6 bases, leaving 12 bases between them. The CDR3 reads CASSLAPTGSEAFF. The CDR3 region has the DNA TGTGCCAGCAGCTTGGCTCCCACAGGGTCTGAAGCTTTCTTT.

J is TRBJ2-5 and V is TRBV6-1; TRBD1 agrees at 9 bases. Per germline, CDR1 MNHNS and CDR2 SASEGT. The CDR3 is made up of 16 amino acids. J was trimmed by 5 bases and V by 2 bases; bases with no gene match: 9. The CDR3 spells CASSELDRGGLETQYF. In nucleotides, the CDR3 is TGTGCCAGCAGTGAATTGGACAGGGGAGGACTGGAGACCCAGTACTTC.

This clone occurred a few times. This rearrangement joins TRBV10-3 to TRBJ1-1; TRBD1 matches at 8 bases. CDR1 is ENHRY, CDR2 SYGVKD, per germline. Germline trimming cut 3 bases from V and 1 base from J; bases unmatched to any gene: 7. This CDR3 spans 16 amino acids. The CDR3 region is CAISDQKTGANTEAFF. CDR3 bases: TGTGCCATCAGTGACCAAAAGACAGGGGCGAACACTGAAGCTTTCTTT.

This clone appeared a single time. This rearrangement joins TRBV5-1 to TRBJ1-3; 7 bases align to TRBD1. This CDR3 region has 16 residues. Germline loops: CDR1 SGHRS, CDR2 YFSETQ. The trim removed 2 bases at V and 6 bases at J, leaving 11 bases unmatched. This chain's CDR3 is CASSFVGSGTVNTIYF. CDR3 coding DNA: TGCGCCAGCAGCTTCGTGGGCTCCGGGACAGTAAACACCATATATTTT.

The chain recombines TRBV4-2 with TRBJ2-7; TRBD2 matches at 9 bases. Trimming at V came to 0 bases and at J to 1 base, leaving 1 base not matched to a gene. This CDR3 contains 15 residues. CDR1 and CDR2 from the germline V gene are LGHNA and YNFKEQ. CDR3 coding DNA: TGTGCCAGCAGCCAAGATAGCGGGAGTTCCTACGAGCAGTACTTC. As protein: CASSQDSGSSYEQYF.

This chain connects TRBV11-2 to TRBJ1-1; 7 positions agree with TRBD1. V lost 1 base, J lost 1 base, and 6 bases stayed unmatched. The length of the CDR3 is 16 residues. Germline V lookup: CDR1 SGHAT, CDR2 FQNNGV. CDR3 bases: TGTGCCAGCAGCTTAGTTCGGACAGGATCGAACACTGAAGCTTTCTTT. This sequence encodes CASSLVRTGSNTEAFF. Full variable domain (remainder filled in from reference TRBV11-2 and TRBJ1-1): EAGVAQSPRYKIIEKRQSVAFWCNPISGHATLYWYQQILGQGPKLLIQFQNNGVVDDSQLPKDRFSAERLKGVDSTLKIQPAKLEDSAVYLCASSLVRTGSNTEAFFGQGTRLTVV.